What follows describes a single T cell receptor beta chain. J gave up 4 bases and V 3 bases, and 5 bases lay outside the gene matches. The CDR3 extends over 17 amino acids. Germline V gene lookup returns CDR1 LGHNA and CDR2 YNFKEQ. These data belong to a study of blood T cell repertoires in COVID-19. Study summary: Samples came from the United States, Italy and Spain, spanning acute and convalescent COVID-19. From T cells, B-cell-depleted T cells, or PBMCs came the material, which was cDNA or gDNA.

Authors' methods: Quantification of nucleated cells was approximated via reference gene primer amplification. Sequencing used immunoSEQ multiplex PCR; TCRdb keeps in-frame clones, though not all of them. V and J calls and clone size are as listed in that table; D and trimming were resolved from the DNA. The table lists about 120,000 clones, 78% of them singletons, with 2.3% in the top ten. This chain uses TRBV4-2 with TRBJ2-5; the match to TRBD2 covers 16 bases. Sample: peripheral blood. The TCR originated in a man aged 65 to 79 with acute or convalescent COVID-19. In nucleotides, the CDR3 is TGTGCCAGCAGCCATGGGACTAGCGGGGGGGCCGGAGAGACCCAGTACTTC. Translated, it gives CASSHGTSGGAGETQYF.